These 2 T cell receptor beta chains originate from one sample sequenced in a study of blood T cell repertoires in COVID-19. TCRdb keeps only in-frame clones here, not all; method: immunoSEQ multiplex PCR. The data show some 99,000 clones, roughly 84% seen once. The sample comprised peripheral blood. The receptors here all came from a woman aged 45 to 65 with acute or convalescent COVID-19.

The rearrangement uses TRBV5-1 and TRBJ1-6, with 10 bases matching TRBD1. J gave up 9 bases and V 2 bases, and 8 bases lay outside the gene matches. CDR1 and CDR2 (germline): SGHRS, YFSETQ. The CDR3 runs to 16 residues. CDR3 amino acids: CASSLDGTGVTSPLHF. The CDR3, as DNA: TGCGCCAGCAGCTTAGACGGGACAGGGGTTACTTCACCCCTCCACTTT.

CDR3 sequence: CAWSVQGRPNTEAFF. The CDR3 DNA is TGTGCCTGGAGTGTACAGGGGCGGCCGAACACTGAAGCTTTCTTT. The genes are TRBV30 and TRBJ1-1; 7 bases line up with TRBD1. V lost 0 bases, J lost 1 base, and 5 bases stayed unmatched. Germline V gives CDR1 GTSNPN, CDR2 SVGIG (reference sequence). The CDR3 has 15 amino acids.